The 20 T cell receptor beta chains listed next were all sequenced from one sample in a study of follicular helper T cells after annual influenza vaccination (dated by TCRdb to 2016 to 2017). The library came from the immunoSEQ multiplex PCR assay. The immuneACCESS repertoire file appears here via TCRdb, limited to in-frame rearrangements. These files lack a portion of the clones; in checked studies, under half of the deficit traces to unresolved V genes, and the cause of the others is not known. This sample lists approximately 750 clones; approximately 83% were detected once. 2% to 2.5% of the sample comes from the top ten. What this sample's time point label stands for: 2015-2016 season, pre-vaccination. The starting material was CXCR5+ CD38- circulating T follicular helper cells from blood, obtained on the day of influenza vaccination. The cell subset or site tag for this specimen amounts to: circulating Tfh, non-naive CD4+CXCR5+PD-1+ (ICOS+CD38+ or ICOS-CD38-). These receptors were obtained from an adult who received the influenza vaccine.

The chain uses TRBV7-7 and TRBJ1-1; 10 positions agree with TRBD1. The V gene end was trimmed by 6 bases and the J gene end by 4 bases; junction bases not matched to a gene: 2. The germline V gene has CDR1 SSHAT and CDR2 FNYEAQ (reference sequence). The CDR3 covers 13 residues. In nucleotides, the CDR3 is TGTGCCAGCAGTCGGGACAGGGGCACTGAAGCTTTCTTT. Its translation is CASSRDRGTEAFF.

The chain has TRBV9 and TRBJ2-7; D is possibly TRBD1 or TRBD2 (5 bases each). V was shortened by 4 bases and J by 3 bases, with 14 bases between the two germline ends. CDR1 is SGDLS, CDR2 YYNGEE, per germline. This CDR3 has 14 amino acids. The CDR3: CASSPDGAGYEQYF. For the CDR3, the DNA is TGTGCCAGCAGCCCCGACGGGGCTGGCTACGAGCAGTACTTC.

The gene calls are TRBV28 and TRBJ1-4; D possibly corresponds to TRBD1 (5 bases). Germline V gives CDR1 MDHEN, CDR2 SYDVKM. The CDR3 contains 15 residues. Trimming cost V 4 bases and J 8 bases, with 17 bases left between them. The DNA for the CDR3 is TGTGCCAGCAGTTCCAGGACAAACAGTTGGGAAAAACTGTTTTTT. This sequence encodes CASSSRTNSWEKLFF.

V gene TRBV6-6 combines with J gene TRBJ1-3, with 8 bases lining up with TRBD1. The germline V gene encodes CDR1 MNHNY and CDR2 SVGAGI (reference sequence). This CDR3 contains 13 residues. V gave up 8 bases and J gave up 3 bases; unmatched junction bases: 3. CDR3 amino acids: CASGQGYGNTIYF. Written as DNA, the CDR3 is TGTGCCAGCGGACAGGGTTATGGAAACACCATATATTTT.

For the CDR3, the DNA is TGTGCCAGCACCCGATCTCTTGGGGGGTGGACAGATACGCAGTATTTT. Amino acid sequence: CASTRSLGGWTDTQYF. The rearrangement links TRBV9 to TRBJ2-3, with D perhaps TRBD2 (6 bases). With 6 bases removed from V and 3 bases from J, the gap between germline ends came to 20 bases. Germline CDR1 SGDLS, CDR2 YYNGEE. CDR3 length: 16 residues.

In nucleotides, the CDR3 is TGTGCCAGCAGTTACGGGGGCGGGGCTGGGGCCAACGTCCTGACTTTC. This sequence encodes CASSYGGGAGANVLTF. V gene TRBV6-5 combines with J gene TRBJ2-6; either TRBD1 or TRBD2 may fit D (6 bases each). The V end was cut by 2 bases, the J end by 2 bases, with 10 bases between. The CDR3 sequence is 16 residues long. Germline values: CDR1 MNHEY, CDR2 SVGAGI.

The chain employs TRBV5-1 and TRBJ2-7, with TRBD1 identical over 9 bases. The length of the CDR3 is 14 residues. Looked up from germline, CDR1 is SGHRS and CDR2 is YFSETQ. Unmatched junction bases numbered 5, after V lost 4 bases and J lost 3 bases. The CDR3 DNA sequence: TGCGCCAGCAGCACGGGACAGGGTTACTACGAGCAGTACTTC. It specifies CASSTGQGYYEQYF.

V and J are TRBV9 and TRBJ1-5, with D hard to call. Germline V CDR1 and CDR2: SGDLS, YYNGEE. CDR3 length: 13 residues. Trimming left V 0 bases short and J 3 bases short, with 4 bases between. The CDR3 spells CASSVDNNQPQHF. The DNA for the CDR3 is TGTGCCAGCAGCGTAGACAACAATCAGCCCCAGCATTTT. The full variable domain, rest sourced from reference TRBV9 and TRBJ1-5, is DSGVTQTPKHLITATGQRVTLRCSPRSGDLSVYWYQQSLDQGLQFLIQYYNGEERAKGNILERFSAQQFPDLHSELNLSSLELGDSALYFCASSVDNNQPQHFGDGTRLSIL.

This clone came up a few times. The rearrangement joins TRBV10-3 to TRBJ2-5, with TRBD2 matching 13 bases. The trim removed 10 bases at V and 2 bases at J, leaving 1 base unmatched. There are 13 residues in the CDR3. CDR1 and CDR2 from the germline V gene are ENHRY and SYGVKD. CDR3 sequence: CATTSGGQETQYF. The CDR3 nucleotides read TGTGCCACGACTAGCGGGGGGCAAGAGACCCAGTACTTC.

The rearrangement links TRBV5-1 to TRBJ2-7, with D perhaps TRBD1 (6 bases). Trimming cost V 2 bases and J 0 bases, with 9 bases left between them. The CDR3 length is 14 residues. The germline V gene has CDR1 SGHRS and CDR2 YFSETQ. In DNA form, the CDR3 reads TGCGCCAGCAGCTTCCAGGGGAGCTCCTACGAGCAGTACTTC. It specifies CASSFQGSSYEQYF.

The chain is built from TRBV4-3 and TRBJ1-2; no reliable D call. V lost 0 bases and J lost 2, with 10 bases in between. The CDR3 runs 15 residues. The germline V gene has CDR1 LGHNA and CDR2 YSLEER. The CDR3 sequence is CASSQEGRPNYGYTF. The CDR3 bases are TGCGCCAGCAGCCAAGAAGGAAGACCGAACTATGGCTACACCTTC.

This clone occurred a few times. This chain uses TRBV6-5 with TRBJ1-5, with D tentatively TRBD1 (6 bases). Between the trimmed V and J ends, which lost 6 bases and 8 bases, there was a span of 17 bases. Germline V gene data show CDR1 as MNHEY and CDR2 as SVGAGI. This CDR3 has 14 residues. In nucleotides, the CDR3 is TGTGCCAGCAGCCCGAACAGGGAGGGAAAGCCCCAGCATTTT. Residues: CASSPNREGKPQHF.

This chain joins TRBV19 and TRBJ1-1, with 7 bases that match TRBD1. After removal of 7 bases from V and 1 base from J, the junction contained 6 bases not matched to a gene. The CDR3 length is 14 residues. The V gene's germline CDR1 is LNHDA and CDR2 SQIVND (reference sequence). The CDR3 DNA sequence: TGTGCCAGTAATTCCGGACAGGCGAACACTGAAGCTTTCTTT. It codes for CASNSGQANTEAFF. Combining the CDR3 with reference TRBV19 and TRBJ1-1 gives the whole variable domain DGGITQSPKYLFRKEGQNVTLSCEQNLNHDAMYWYRQDPGQGLRLIYYSQIVNDFQKGDIAEGYSVSREKKESFPLTVTSAQKNPTAFYLCASNSGQANTEAFFGQGTRLTVV.

The chain has TRBV6-6 and TRBJ1-2; tentatively, D is TRBD1 (5 bases). Looked up from germline, CDR1 is MNHNY and CDR2 is SVGAGI (reference sequence). This CDR3 is built from 11 residues. V was pared by 10 bases and J by 7 bases, with 13 bases between. CDR3 DNA sequence: TGTGCCAACTGGGGGGGTTTTGGCTACACCTTC. It codes for CANWGGFGYTF.

The chain is built from TRBV5-8 and TRBJ1-1; weak D call: TRBD1 (6 bases). This CDR3 region has 15 residues. From germline, CDR1 is SGHTS and CDR2 YDEGEE. Between the trimmed V and J ends, which lost 6 bases and 8 bases, there was a span of 23 bases. CDR3 protein: CASTYLRGAAGEAFF. The CDR3 DNA follows: TGTGCCAGCACCTACTTGAGGGGGGCCGCGGGGGAAGCTTTCTTT.

The chain combines TRBV19 with TRBJ2-3; 7 bases match TRBD2. In germline, CDR1 is LNHDA, CDR2 SQIVND (reference sequence). CDR3 size: 15 residues. The trim removed 3 bases at V and 1 base at J, leaving 4 bases unmatched. The CDR3 sequence is CASSMKGGGTDTQYF. The CDR3 nucleotides read TGTGCCAGTAGTATGAAGGGAGGGGGCACAGATACGCAGTATTTT.

V is TRBV29-1 and J is TRBJ2-2; D not certain. The CDR3 totals 11 residues. The germline V gene has CDR1 SQVTM and CDR2 ANQGSEA. V lost 0 bases, J lost 10 bases, and 6 bases lay in between. The chain's CDR3 is CSVEEGTELFF. The CDR3, as DNA: TGCAGCGTTGAAGAGGGTACGGAGCTGTTTTTT.

This clone has just a few counts. The genes are TRBV2 and TRBJ1-5; 7 bases line up with TRBD1. The ends lost 7 bases at V and 4 bases at J; junction bases unmatched: 7. The CDR3 consists of 14 residues. Germline loops: CDR1 SNHLY, CDR2 FYNNEI. DNA for the CDR3: TGTGCCAGCACCCAGGGGGGTGGTAATCAGCCCCAGCATTTT. It codes for CASTQGGGNQPQHF.

This clone was seen a few times. The chain joins TRBV7-8 to TRBJ2-7, with D perhaps matching TRBD2 (5 bases). Trimming left V 2 bases short and J 7 bases short, with 12 bases between. Germline-derived CDR1 and CDR2 are SGHVS and FQNEAQ. The CDR3 extends over 13 amino acids. The CDR3 DNA reads as TGTGCCAGCAGCTTATCTAACCGCGGGGAGCAGTACTTC. The encoded protein is CASSLSNRGEQYF. Full variable domain (remainder filled in from reference TRBV7-8 and TRBJ2-7): GAGVSQSPRYKVAKRGQDVALRCDPISGHVSLFWYQQALGQGPEFLTYFQNEAQLDKSGLPSDRFFAERPEGSVSTLKIQRTQQEDSAVYLCASSLSNRGEQYFGPGTRLTVT.

The chain carries TRBV7-7 and TRBJ2-3; 7 positions match TRBD1. Losses at the gene ends were 1 base for V and 2 bases for J; bases not matched to a gene: 9. This CDR3 is 17 amino acids long. From germline, CDR1 is SSHAT and CDR2 FNYEAQ (reference sequence). CDR3: CASSLVGGTVPTDTQYF. CDR3 in DNA: TGTGCCAGCAGCTTAGTAGGTGGGACAGTCCCCACAGATACGCAGTATTTT. The full variable domain, in which reference TRBV7-7 and TRBJ2-3 provide the parts outside the CDR3, is GAGVSQSPRYKVTKRGQDVTLRCDPISSHATLYWYQQALGQGPEFLTYFNYEAQPDKSGLPSDRFSAERPEGSISTLTIQRTEQRDSAMYRCASSLVGGTVPTDTQYFGPGTRLTVL.